This T cell receptor beta chain appears in the sequencing data of a study of T-cell reconstitution after alpha-beta-depleted transplantation in children. Study-wide results and caveats: Elevated TCRbeta diversity at day 60 was traced, in some patients, to surviving recipient T cells and thymic progenitors. Roughly two months post-transplant, alpha-beta T cells reportedly originated from several hundred graft clones that had expanded. Hyperexpanded clones declined; after one year, newly produced T cells mostly supplied diversity.

The CDR3 length is 18 residues. With regard to this clonotype: Antigen: not known.

Researchers prepared the TCRbeta library using unique molecular identifiers, the study reports. TCRdb re-derived calls from the PCR reads in MiXCR, one entry per CDR3 protein. This sample has around 500,000 distinct CDR3 sequences, with 23% found just once. This material consisted of PBMCs, mostly from graft donor cells, taken 360 days after TCRalphabeta/CD19-depleted stem cell transplant. V gene TRBV21-1 combines with J gene TRBJ2-3; the table's TRBD2 call for D was not verified on the DNA. TRBV21-1 is flagged as a pseudogene. The clonotype originates from a boy younger than two who had a stem cell transplant for acute myeloid leukemia, so the T cells may come from the graft donor. In DNA form, the CDR3 reads TGTGCCAGCAGCAAATGGGCGGGGGGGCCTCGGGCGACAGATACGCAGTATTTT. The encoded protein is CASSKWAGGPRATDTQYF.